The entry below gives a single T cell receptor beta chain sequence along with its context. These data belong to a study of blood T cell repertoires in COVID-19. Study summary: Acute-phase and convalescent COVID-19 samples originated in the United States, Italy and Spain.

Germline CDR1 SGHAT, CDR2 FQNNGV. The CDR3 covers 13 residues. V was pared by 5 bases and J by 6 bases, with 13 bases between. Sequencing was performed with immunoSEQ multiplex PCR; in TCRdb, only in-frame clones are kept and a portion is missing. This repertoire shows 14,000 or so clones, roughly four fifths found once; its top ten account for 24%. Source material: peripheral blood. This TCR derives from a woman aged 55 to 70 with acute or convalescent COVID-19. The genes are TRBV11-2 and TRBJ1-1; no clear D gene. CDR3 nucleotide sequence: TGTGCCAGCAGCGTCCCGCCGAGGCCTGAAGCTTTCTTT. Amino acid sequence: CASSVPPRPEAFF.